What follows are 16 T cell receptor beta chains derived from one specimen sequenced in a study of CD8 T cells in ankylosing spondylitis. Each CDR3 protein gets one entry after TCRdb re-called the 5' RACE reads with MiXCR. The table has approximately 88,000 distinct CDR3 sequences, around 10% seen once. Source material: blood, either unsorted or a sorted T cell fraction (not recorded which). The receptors shown here come from a male donor with ankylosing spondylitis or in good health (not recorded which).

This clonotype was seen at least ten times. The V call is TRBV30, the J call TRBJ1-2, with 8 bases lining up with TRBD1. Germline-derived CDR1 and CDR2 are GTSNPN and SVGIG (reference sequence). J gave up 1 base and V 0 bases, and 7 bases lay outside the gene matches. This CDR3 is built from 16 residues. The CDR3 loop is CAWSVPGQAFNYGYTF. The CDR3 DNA sequence: TGTGCCTGGAGTGTACCGGGACAGGCCTTTAACTATGGCTACACCTTC.

In this sample, this clonotype turned up many times. The chain combines TRBV5-1 with TRBJ1-2; D unclear. The germline V and J ends were trimmed by 1 base and 4 bases, with 8 bases remaining between them. Per germline, CDR1 SGHRS and CDR2 YFSETQ. There are 13 residues in the CDR3. The CDR3 loop reads CASSLRLLYGYTF. CDR3 bases: TGCGCCAGCAGCTTGCGCCTTCTCTATGGCTACACCTTC.

This clonotype was counted ten times or more. The J gene is TRBJ2-1, the V gene TRBV20-1; 9 bases fit TRBD2. This CDR3 is built from 12 residues. The ends lost 1 base at V and 13 bases at J; junction bases unmatched: 5. Germline V gene data show CDR1 as DFQATT and CDR2 as SNEGSKA (reference sequence). CDR3 nucleotide sequence: TGCAGTGCTAGAGGGCTAGCGGGGTTTCAGTTCTTC. Protein sequence: CSARGLAGFQFF.

This clonotype was detected many times. This chain uses TRBV5-1 with TRBJ2-7; TRBD1 matches at 10 bases. The germline CDR1 and CDR2 sequences are SGHRS and YFSETQ. Trimming removed 6 bases from V and 2 bases from J; junction bases left unmatched: 5. This CDR3 has 14 amino acids. CDR3 in DNA: TGCGCCAGCACTTCTGGACAGGGGGCCTACGAGCAGTACTTC. Translation: CASTSGQGAYEQYF. Looking up the rest from reference TRBV5-1 and TRBJ2-7 gives the full variable domain: KAGVTQTPRYLIKTRGQQVTLSCSPISGHRSVSWYQQTPGQGLQFLFEYFSETQRNKGNFPGRFSGRQFSNSRSEMNVSTLELGDSALYLCASTSGQGAYEQYFGPGTRLTVT.

This clonotype was seen many times. The gene calls are TRBV18 and TRBJ2-3, with 11 bases matching TRBD1. V lost 1 base to trimming and J lost 6 bases; unmatched junction nucleotides: 15. This CDR3 spans 19 amino acids. The germline V gene encodes CDR1 KGHSH and CDR2 LQKENI. The CDR3 DNA is TGTGCCAGCTCACCACGGGCCGGGACAGGGGGATCGACAGGTGATACGCAGTATTTT. Amino acids: CASSPRAGTGGSTGDTQYF.

The chain has TRBV30 and TRBJ1-3; weak D call: TRBD1 (6 bases). There are 15 residues in the CDR3. Per germline, CDR1 GTSNPN and CDR2 SVGIG (reference sequence). Trimming removed 1 base at V and 4 bases at J, with 14 bases between. The CDR3 DNA reads TGTGCCTGGAGTGAACAGGGAACGCGGGGAAACACCATATATTTT. Translated: CAWSEQGTRGNTIYF.

This chain links TRBV20-1 with TRBJ2-1; perhaps TRBD2 as D (7 bases). Between the trimmed V and J ends, which lost 6 bases and 0 bases, there was a span of 12 bases. CDR1 is DFQATT, CDR2 SNEGSKA, per germline (reference sequence). The CDR3 totals 14 residues. The CDR3 here is CSAGAGASYNEQFF. The CDR3 nucleotides read TGCAGTGCCGGGGCGGGGGCCTCCTACAATGAGCAGTTCTTC.

This clonotype appeared many times. CDR3 sequence: CSSTGTGTTDTQYF. CDR3 DNA: TGCAGCTCGACCGGGACAGGGACCACAGATACGCAGTATTTT. V is TRBV29-1 and J is TRBJ2-3; 9 nucleotides line up with TRBD1. Germline CDR1 reads SQVTM; CDR2 reads ANQGSEA. V was pared by 8 bases and J by 2 bases, with 8 bases of the junction left unmatched. CDR3 length: 14 residues.

This clonotype appeared once. This chain joins TRBV5-1 and TRBJ1-4; D remains ambiguous. The length of the CDR3 is 14 residues. Per the germline V gene, CDR1 is SGHRS and CDR2 is YFSETQ. Trimming removed 2 bases from V and 8 bases from J, with 13 bases in between. The CDR3 DNA is TGCGCCAGCAGCTTAATGCCCGCGGGGGAAAAACTGTTTTTT. Residues: CASSLMPAGEKLFF.

This clonotype has ten or more counts. The rearrangement joins TRBV6-9 to TRBJ2-5; D is possibly TRBD1 or TRBD2 (5 bases each). V dropped 10 bases and J dropped 5 bases, with 20 bases sitting between them. The CDR3 sequence is 14 residues long. Germline V gives CDR1 MNHGY, CDR2 SVAAGI. The CDR3 loop is CANPPRGSGETQYF. CDR3 nucleotide sequence: TGTGCCAATCCCCCTAGGGGCTCGGGGGAGACCCAGTACTTC.

This clonotype has a count of ten or more. The gene calls are TRBV12-3 or TRBV12-4 and TRBJ2-5, with 9 bases identical to TRBD1. Trimming cost V 6 bases and J 5 bases; bases outside gene matches: 16. There are 17 residues in the CDR3. As DNA, the CDR3 is TGTGCCAGCAGAATGTCCGATTCGGGACAGGGCGAGGAGACCCAGTACTTC. This gives the protein CASRMSDSGQGEETQYF.

This clonotype was seen ten or more times. V is TRBV7-8 and J is TRBJ2-1; D is unresolved. Trimming removed 4 bases at V and 2 bases at J, with 9 bases between. The CDR3 is 14 residues long. Germline V CDR1 and CDR2: SGHVS, FQNEAQ. CDR3 in amino acids: CASSSTRPYNEQFF. CDR3 coding DNA: TGTGCCAGCAGCTCGACAAGGCCCTACAATGAGCAGTTCTTC.

This clonotype was seen repeatedly, ten times or more. The V and J genes are TRBV20-1 and TRBJ2-5; D could derive from TRBD1 or TRBD2 (6 bases each). Per germline, CDR1 DFQATT and CDR2 SNEGSKA (reference sequence). The CDR3 has 12 amino acids. Trimming took off 5 bases at V and 1 base at J, with 8 bases between the two ends. In nucleotides, the CDR3 is TGCAGTGCTGGGGGGCTCCAAGAGACCCAGTACTTC. Translated, it gives CSAGGLQETQYF.

This clonotype was seen repeatedly, ten times or more. The rearrangement links TRBV20-1 to TRBJ1-5, with TRBD1 matching 11 bases. The CDR3 contains 16 residues. Germline trimming cut 0 bases from V and 4 bases from J; bases unmatched to any gene: 5. Looked up from germline, CDR1 is DFQATT and CDR2 is SNEGSKA (reference sequence). CDR3 residues: CSARDWGQGGNQPQHF. The CDR3 region has the DNA TGCAGTGCTAGAGATTGGGGACAGGGGGGAAATCAGCCCCAGCATTTT.

This clonotype has a count of ten or more. The gene calls are TRBV10-2 and TRBJ1-5, with 8 bases fitting TRBD1. V dropped 6 bases and J dropped 7; count of bases not matched to a gene: 8. The CDR3 consists of 14 residues. CDR1 is WSHSY and CDR2 is SAAADI in the germline V gene. The CDR3 DNA follows: TGCGCCAGCAGAATGGGACAGGACCCCCAGCCCCAGCATTTT. This encodes CASRMGQDPQPQHF.

This clonotype has at least ten counts. This chain connects TRBV12-3 or TRBV12-4 to TRBJ1-1; 7 bases map to TRBD1. V dropped 8 bases and J dropped 5; count of bases not matched to a gene: 8. This CDR3 has 13 residues. Written as DNA, the CDR3 is TGTGCCAGCCTGAAGGGGGCAGGGACTGAAGCTTTCTTT. Protein: CASLKGAGTEAFF.